A single sample gave rise to the 27 T cell receptor beta chains below, sequenced in a study of T cells in Graves' hyperthyroidism and ophthalmopathy. TCR beta CDR3 region amplification was performed from RNA transcripts. The TCR CDR3 first-round RT-PCR relied on the HTBI primer set. MiXCR, run by TCRdb on the multiplex PCR reads, gives a single entry per CDR3 protein. The sample yields 250,000 or so distinct CDR3 sequences, about 16% seen once. Sequenced: blood. Receptors were obtained from a woman in her fifties or sixties with Graves' hyperthyroidism that later progressed to Graves' ophthalmopathy.

Many counts were recorded for this clonotype. CDR3 residues: CAWSVVRPDYEQYF. CDR3 coding DNA: TGTGCCTGGAGTGTAGTCAGACCGGACTACGAGCAGTACTTC. The chain links TRBV30 to TRBJ2-7, with unresolved D. V was trimmed by 0 bases and J by 3 bases, leaving 12 bases between them. The CDR3 totals 14 residues. In germline, CDR1 is GTSNPN, CDR2 SVGIG (reference sequence). The variable domain in full, with the rest retrieved from reference TRBV30 and TRBJ2-7, is SQTIHQWPATLVQPVGSPLSLECTVEGTSNPNLYWYRQAAGRGLQLLFYSVGIGQISSEVPQNLSASRPQDRQFILSSKKLLLSDSGFYLCAWSVVRPDYEQYFGPGTRLTVT.

In its sample, this clonotype was seen many times. The V gene is TRBV7-3, the J gene TRBJ2-1; D gene uncertain. Germline values: CDR1 SGHTA, CDR2 FQGTGA. This CDR3 has 11 residues. V shed 1 base and J shed 8 bases, with 3 bases lying between them. The CDR3 is CASSLNDEQFF. CDR3 in DNA: TGTGCCAGCAGCTTAAACGATGAGCAGTTCTTC. The full variable domain, completed using reference TRBV7-3 and TRBJ2-1, is GAGVSQTPSNKVTEKGKYVELRCDPISGHTALYWYRQSLGQGPEFLIYFQGTGAADDSGLPNDRFFAVRPEGSVSTLKIQRTERGDSAVYLCASSLNDEQFFGPGTRLTVL.

The sample holds many counts of this clonotype. The rearrangement joins TRBV2 to TRBJ2-5; no clear D gene. Trimming took 8 bases from V and 9 from J, leaving 22 bases between them. Germline V gives CDR1 SNHLY, CDR2 FYNNEI. CDR3 length: 14 amino acids. In nucleotides, the CDR3 is TGTGCCAGCGGTTCGGACGGACGGCCACAAGCCCAGTACTTC. As protein: CASGSDGRPQAQYF.

This clonotype was observed at least ten times. The chain employs TRBV30 and TRBJ1-2; 8 bases match TRBD1. V was clipped by 8 bases and J by 8 bases; unmatched bases: 10. Germline CDR1 and CDR2: GTSNPN and SVGIG (reference sequence). This CDR3 region has 12 residues. The CDR3 reads CAGRTGTGGYTF. CDR3 coding DNA: TGTGCCGGTCGGACAGGGACGGGCGGCTACACCTTC.

In regard to this clonotype: A much larger clone sits a single nucleotide away, making a read error possible. The J gene is TRBJ1-4, the V gene TRBV10-3; 7 positions match TRBD1. V lost 5 bases, J lost 8 bases, and 2 bases stayed unmatched. This CDR3 comprises 12 residues. Looked up from germline, CDR1 is ENHRY and CDR2 is SYGVKD. The CDR3 sequence: CAISLQGEKLFF. In DNA form, the CDR3 reads TGTGCCATCAGTTTACAGGGGGAAAAACTGTTTTTT.

This rearrangement joins TRBV25-1 to TRBJ2-5; TRBD2 matches 8 bases. The CDR3 runs to 19 residues. V was pared by 4 bases and J by 3 bases, with 19 bases of the junction left unmatched. Germline CDR1 is MGHDK and CDR2 is SYGVNS. This CDR3 is CASSGQPVLIAGPEETQYF. CDR3 nucleotides: TGTGCCAGCAGTGGCCAACCCGTATTGATAGCGGGGCCTGAAGAGACCCAGTACTTC.

This clonotype was recorded many times. V usage is TRBV7-9 and J usage is TRBJ2-7, with a weak D call TRBD2 (5 bases). The CDR3 is 16 amino acids. The ends were cut back, 2 bases at V and 2 bases at J, with 16 bases in the middle. In germline, CDR1 is SEHNR, CDR2 FQNEAQ (reference sequence). The chain's CDR3 is CASSLIKGSGPYEQYF. The CDR3 DNA follows: TGTGCCAGCAGCTTAATCAAAGGCAGCGGACCCTACGAGCAGTACTTC.

The chain employs TRBV20-1 and TRBJ1-2; the match to TRBD1 covers 8 bases. Germline-derived CDR1 and CDR2 are DFQATT and SNEGSKA (reference sequence). J lost 2 bases, V lost 2 bases, and 10 bases had no gene match. This CDR3 has 16 residues. CDR3 DNA sequence: TGCAGTGCTAGACTCAACGCAGGGGGCGCCAACTATGGCTACACCTTC. Its protein product is CSARLNAGGANYGYTF.

With regard to this clonotype: Compared with germline, one end of the junction differs, possibly owing to a read error. The rearrangement joins TRBV7-7 to TRBJ2-5; 9 bases agree with TRBD1. The length of the CDR3 is 18 residues. Looked up from germline, CDR1 is SSHAT and CDR2 is FNYEAQ (reference sequence). CDR3 in amino acids: CASSLAPPGTGIKETQYF. The CDR3 DNA reads TGTGCTAGCAGCTTAGCGCCACCAGGGACAGGGATAAAAGAGACCCAGTACTTC.

This clonotype was seen repeatedly, ten times or more. This rearrangement joins TRBV28 to TRBJ2-7; 10 bases are shared with TRBD1. This CDR3 is built from 15 residues. V was clipped by 5 bases and J by 4 bases; unmatched bases: 8. Germline CDR1 reads MDHEN; CDR2 reads SYDVKM. The CDR3 sequence: CASSAPGQGSYEQYF. The CDR3 region has the DNA TGTGCCAGCAGTGCGCCGGGACAGGGGTCTTACGAGCAGTACTTC.

For this clonotype: A single base separates this from a much larger clone, so it may be a read error. The genes are TRBV28 and TRBJ1-1; D not resolved. The germline gives CDR1 MDHEN, CDR2 SYDVKM. The CDR3 loop spans 11 amino acids. Trimming stripped 7 bases from V and 10 bases from J, with 13 bases between. CDR3 protein: CASTRGFPAFF. For the CDR3, the DNA is TGTGCCAGCACTCGAGGGTTCCCAGCTTTCTTT.

This clonotype was counted ten times or more. J is TRBJ2-3 and V is TRBV28; D could derive from TRBD1 or TRBD2 (5 bases each). The CDR3 is 15 amino acids. Trimming shortened V by 5 bases and J by 3 bases, and 15 bases separated the two germline ends. Germline CDR1 reads MDHEN; CDR2 reads SYDVKM. The CDR3 DNA sequence: TGTGCCAGCAGTCGACCAGCGGACACTACAGATACGCAGTATTTT. It translates to CASSRPADTTDTQYF.

Ten or more counts support this clonotype. V gene TRBV12-3 or TRBV12-4 combines with J gene TRBJ2-6; no definite D call. V lost 2 bases, J lost 3 bases, and 14 bases lay in between. The CDR3 contains 17 residues. The CDR3 sequence: CASSLRRPTSGANVLTF. CDR3 coding DNA: TGTGCCAGCAGTTTAAGGCGGCCAACCAGTGGGGCCAACGTCCTGACTTTC.

Many counts were recorded for this clonotype. The V call is TRBV28, the J call TRBJ2-7; the D is unclear. The germline gives CDR1 MDHEN, CDR2 SYDVKM. CDR3 length: 12 amino acids. Trimming left V 2 bases short and J 3 bases short, with 5 bases between. CDR3 DNA: TGTGCCAGCAGTTTACTTTACTACGAGCAGTACTTC. Protein: CASSLLYYEQYF.

At least ten counts were recorded for this clonotype. The chain has TRBV7-9 and TRBJ2-3; D possibly matches TRBD1 or TRBD2 (7 bases each). The CDR3 is 13 residues long. Germline V gene sequence: CDR1 SEHNR, CDR2 FQNEAQ (reference sequence). With 9 bases removed from V and 7 bases from J, the gap between germline ends came to 17 bases. CDR3 sequence: CASQGGPWNTQYF. Written as DNA, the CDR3 is TGTGCCAGTCAGGGGGGGCCGTGGAATACGCAGTATTTT.

At least ten counts were recorded for this clonotype. This chain links TRBV5-1 with TRBJ1-3, with D unclear. V was trimmed by 0 bases and J by 0 bases, leaving 10 bases between them. Germline V lookup: CDR1 SGHRS, CDR2 YFSETQ. This CDR3 comprises 16 residues. CDR3 nucleotide sequence: TGCGCCAGCAGCTTGGGGGAGTCTTTCTCTGGAAACACCATATATTTT. It codes for CASSLGESFSGNTIYF.

This chain uses TRBV6-1 with TRBJ1-1; possible D gene TRBD1, 6 bases. CDR1 is MNHNS and CDR2 is SASEGT in the germline V gene. CDR3 length equals 14 residues. The V end lost 8 bases, the J end lost 0 bases, and 13 bases lay between the germline ends. This chain's CDR3 is CASVSPGVNTEAFF. CDR3 bases: TGTGCCAGCGTTAGCCCAGGGGTGAACACTGAAGCTTTCTTT.

Many counts were recorded for this clonotype. The chain links TRBV5-6 to TRBJ2-1; no clear D. Germline-derived CDR1 and CDR2 are SGHDT and YYEEEE. The length of the CDR3 is 16 residues. V was trimmed by 0 bases and J by 1 base, leaving 11 bases between them. CDR3 DNA: TGTGCCAGCAGCTTGGCCGGAGCGCGTTCCTACAATGAGCAGTTCTTC. Residues: CASSLAGARSYNEQFF.

This clonotype showed up many times. This chain links TRBV24-1 with TRBJ1-5; D is ambiguous. V was trimmed by 4 bases and J by 7 bases, leaving 10 bases between them. This CDR3 contains 13 residues. Germline assignment: CDR1 KGHDR and CDR2 SFDVKD. CDR3 sequence: CATSEGPGQPQHF. DNA of the CDR3: TGTGCCACCAGTGAAGGGCCAGGCCAGCCCCAGCATTTT.

This clonotype was seen ten or more times. The rearrangement joins TRBV20-1 to TRBJ2-7; possible D gene TRBD2, 6 bases. The germline V and J ends were trimmed by 5 bases and 3 bases, with 14 bases remaining between them. This CDR3 has 13 residues. The V gene's germline CDR1 is DFQATT and CDR2 SNEGSKA (reference sequence). The CDR3 nucleotides read TGCAGTGCTTTTACCGGGAGCCGCTACGAGCAGTACTTC. Translating it yields CSAFTGSRYEQYF.

This clonotype came up many times. The chain links TRBV3-1 to TRBJ2-7; D call uncertain. Germline CDR1 LGHDT, CDR2 YNNKEL (reference sequence). V was cut by 5 bases and J by 6 bases, with 14 bases left in between. This CDR3 is built from 13 residues. CDR3 in amino acids: CASSSLTPSEQYF. The CDR3, as DNA: TGTGCCAGCAGCTCTTTGACACCCAGCGAGCAGTACTTC.

This clonotype has only a few counts. The rearrangement links TRBV25-1 to TRBJ1-1; D uncertain. The V gene's germline CDR1 is MGHDK and CDR2 SYGVNS. V was cut by 1 base and J by 1 base, with 10 bases left in between. CDR3 size: 15 residues. This chain's CDR3 is CASSELLDENTEAFF. The CDR3 nucleotides read TGTGCCAGCAGTGAATTGCTCGATGAGAACACTGAAGCTTTCTTT.

Only a few counts were recorded for this clonotype. This chain joins TRBV24-1 and TRBJ1-2; maybe TRBD1 (6 bases). The germline V gene has CDR1 KGHDR and CDR2 SFDVKD. The ends were cut back, 4 bases at V and 1 base at J, with 9 bases in the middle. The CDR3 length is 14 residues. In nucleotides, the CDR3 is TGTGCCACCAGTGACAGGGGCTTTAACTATGGCTACACCTTC. Residues: CATSDRGFNYGYTF.

This clonotype was recorded many times. The gene calls are TRBV7-2 and TRBJ1-1; D call uncertain. Germline V gene lookup returns CDR1 SGHTA and CDR2 FQGNSA. The CDR3 spans 13 residues. V was trimmed by 0 bases and J by 4 bases, leaving 6 bases between them. In nucleotides, the CDR3 is TGTGCCAGCAGCTTAGCTTCGGGCACTGAAGCTTTCTTT. Its protein is CASSLASGTEAFF.

This clonotype has a count of ten or more. The chain has TRBV11-1 and TRBJ1-1; 7 nucleotides agree with TRBD1. The ends lost 6 bases at V and 0 bases at J; junction bases unmatched: 4. CDR1 is SGHAT and CDR2 is FQDESV in the germline V gene (reference sequence). This CDR3 is built from 14 residues. As DNA, the CDR3 is TGTGCCAGCAGAGCGACAGGGCTGAACACTGAAGCTTTCTTT. This translates into CASRATGLNTEAFF.

This clonotype was seen a few times. The chain combines TRBV28 with TRBJ1-4; TRBD1 might be the D (6 bases). Germline-derived CDR1 and CDR2 are MDHEN and SYDVKM. The CDR3 has 18 residues. Trimming removed 0 bases from V and 8 bases from J, with 22 bases in between. The CDR3 region has the DNA TGTGCCAGCAGTTTATGGCCACCTTCGTCCACAGGGAGGGAAAAACTGTTTTTT. Amino acids: CASSLWPPSSTGREKLFF.

This clonotype occurred many times. The gene calls are TRBV25-1 and TRBJ1-2; 11 nucleotides align to TRBD1. From germline, CDR1 is MGHDK and CDR2 SYGVNS. The CDR3 is 14 amino acids. Trimming cost V 6 bases and J 4 bases; bases outside gene matches: 4. The CDR3 nucleotides read TGTGCCAGCAGGTCCGGGACAGGGGGCTATGGCTACACCTTC. Its translation: CASRSGTGGYGYTF.